This entry concerns a single T cell receptor beta chain. This clonotype was seen just once. Its antigen remains unidentified. No base qualities exist here, and no much larger clone lies one base off it. A single read counts as weak evidence. This specimen belongs to a study of T cells in Graves' hyperthyroidism and ophthalmopathy (dated 2019 in TCRdb). Study-wide context: Peripheral blood was sampled at the time of initial diagnosis, prior to any treatment. To identify TCR V-J signatures that set the groups apart, the researchers used a discovery cohort of more than 95 patients, made up of some 41 with Graves' ophthalmopathy and 55 to 65 with stable Graves' hyperthyroidism. Prospective prediction of ophthalmopathy was tested in an independent validation cohort of approximately 18 hyperthyroidism patients and 17 patients who later progressed to ophthalmopathy. The 100 discovery patients were randomly split 7:3 into training and test sets. In roughly six Graves' hyperthyroidism patients, the study also compared T-cell repertoires from thyroid tissue with T-cell repertoires from blood. Once sampling was done, hyperthyroidism patients were given methimazole at a starting dose of 30 mg daily, whereas ophthalmopathy patients were given high-dose intravenous methylprednisolone. The paper describes TCR Vbeta CDR3 sequencing of 130 to 150 peripheral blood samples, made up of approximately 40 ophthalmopathy patients, 70 to 75 hyperthyroidism patients and about 17 progressor patients. Here is what the overall study found, with its caveats: In validation, the model predicted progression to ophthalmopathy a median of roughly 6.5 months before onset, with around 70% sensitivity and about 72% specificity. Sample size was not statistically predetermined, and investigators were not blinded to group allocation. A model built on a 13 V-J signature distinguished ophthalmopathy from stable hyperthyroidism, reaching 85% to 90% sensitivity and about 81% specificity in cross-validation and 80%/75% in testing. Blood samples also contained most of the expanded thyroid clonotypes (frequency above 0.001), which suggests that blood repertoires may reflect thyroid immune responses.

The TCR beta CDR3 regions were amplified from the RNA transcripts. A first-round RT-PCR of the TCR CDR3 used the HTBI primer set with the Qiagen OneStep RT-PCR kit. A second multiplex PCR round built the libraries, followed by size selection and purification. The libraries were sequenced on an Illumina HiSeq2000 using paired-end 100 bp reads. Under the source paper's analysis protocol: SOAPnuke was used to process the raw data, removing reads that contained adapters or uncalled bases, had a mean Phred below 15, or lacked an exact match to the constant primer or identifier. COPE v1.2.5 was used to merge high-quality paired reads, and clonotypes were defined as unique nucleotide sequences. MiTCR v1.1 was used to align the clonotypes against IMGT TRBV, TRBD and TRBJ reference segments. Analysis was restricted to V-J combinations with a frequency above 0.0001, which covered roughly 99% of repertoires. A TCS score was defined as the ratio of F50 (clonal expansion) to E x V (chaos), with BLOSUM62-based TCRdist applied between CDR3 peptides within each V-J. Welch's t-statistics and random forest reduced some 510 V-J features to around 14, which were used in a naive Bayes classifier (R e1071). The similarity between thyroid and blood repertoires was quantified using the Morisita-Horn index. In TCRdb, the public reads were trimmed at Q25 with fastp and aligned with MiXCR, with productive beta chains retained. Under each unique CDR3 protein, matching rows form one entry showing the most common genes and DNA. These V and J calls originate from TCRdb's pipeline instead of the authors' own analysis. For this sample there are hundreds of thousands of distinct CDR3 sequences; roughly 14% appear just once. The leading ten clones occupy approximately 4.3% of the sample.

CDR1 and CDR2 (LNHNV, YYDKDF) derive from the germline V gene (reference sequence). The V and J ends are trimmed by 3 bases and 4 bases, leaving 12 bases between them. The CDR3 contains 14 residues, cysteine and phenylalanine counted. Of all the DNA, just the CDR3 is kept, 42 bases in frame from base 1. Ophthalmopathy patients had moderately to severely active disease, with a Clinical Activity Score of 3 or more, a NOSPECS grade of 4 or more, and a disease duration of less than 3 months. Patients with uncontrolled infections, other autoimmune diseases, pregnancy or lactation were excluded. Diagnoses relied on clinical symptoms, serum thyroxine and TRAb, thyroid ultrasound and orbital computed tomography. PBMCs were isolated from about 10 ml of fresh peripheral blood by Ficoll-Paque density gradient centrifugation. Total RNA was extracted using Trizol reagent, and RNA quality was assessed on an Agilent 2100 Bioanalyzer.

The chain is encoded by TRBV15 joined to TRBJ1-2; possibly the D gene is TRBD1, per 6 matching bases. The sequencing sample was made of blood. This sequence originates from a middle-aged woman with Graves' ophthalmopathy. CDR3 protein: CATSSSRGGYGYTF. The DNA sequence follows: TGTGCCACCAGCAGTTCCAGGGGCGGCTATGGCTACACCTTC.